This passage covers 5 T cell receptor beta chains from one sample sequenced in a study of T cell responses to AZD1222 COVID-19 vaccine. Only in-frame clones appear in the TCRdb table, and some are missing; sequencing was by immunoSEQ multiplex PCR. The sample yields around 35,000 clones, 85% to 90% seen once. The sample consisted of peripheral blood, taken 28 days after the second AZD1222 dose. These receptors were taken from an adult who received the AZD1222 COVID-19 vaccine.

The chain recombines TRBV7-2 with TRBJ1-1, with TRBD1 matching 9 bases. Germline V gene data show CDR1 as SGHTA and CDR2 as FQGNSA. This CDR3 is built from 14 residues. The V segment lost 4 bases and the J segment 8 bases; nucleotides outside the gene matches: 8. CDR3 nucleotide sequence: TGTGCCAGCAGCTCACAGGGGGCAGGGACGGAAGCTTTCTTT. This gives the protein CASSSQGAGTEAFF. The full variable domain, rest sourced from reference TRBV7-2 and TRBJ1-1, is GAGVSQSPSNKVTEKGKDVELRCDPISGHTALYWYRQSLGQGLEFLIYFQGNSAPDKSGLPSDRFSAERTGGSVSTLTIQRTQQEDSAVYLCASSSQGAGTEAFFGQGTRLTVV.

The rearrangement links TRBV7-9 to TRBJ2-6, with a weak D call TRBD2 (6 bases). Trimming cost V 0 bases and J 5 bases, with 11 bases left between them. Germline values: CDR1 SEHNR, CDR2 FQNEAQ (reference sequence). The CDR3 totals 16 residues. For the CDR3, the DNA is TGTGCCAGCAGCTTAGCGCAGGAGGGCTGGGCCAACGTCCTGACTTTC. Residues: CASSLAQEGWANVLTF.

CDR3 loop: CASSLRLAGASNEQFF. In DNA form, the CDR3 reads TGCGCCAGCAGCTTGCGGCTAGCGGGGGCCTCCAATGAGCAGTTCTTC. The chain uses TRBV5-1 and TRBJ2-1, with 10 bases lining up with TRBD2. CDR3 length equals 16 residues. The J segment lost 6 bases and the V segment lost 1 base, leaving 7 bases of the junction unmatched. CDR1 is SGHRS, CDR2 YFSETQ, per germline.

In its sample, this clone was seen a few times. The rearrangement links TRBV18 to TRBJ2-7, with 7 bases identical to TRBD2. The CDR3 loop spans 13 amino acids. V shed 3 bases and J 1 base; nucleotides not matched to a gene: 0. In germline, CDR1 is KGHSH, CDR2 LQKENI. The chain's CDR3 is CASSPSGSYEQYF. The CDR3 nucleotides read TGTGCCAGCTCACCTAGCGGGTCCTACGAGCAGTACTTC.

The chain has TRBV2 and TRBJ2-7, with 11 bases matching TRBD1. The trim removed 4 bases at V and 3 bases at J, leaving 2 bases unmatched. The CDR3 runs 14 residues. The germline CDR1 and CDR2 sequences are SNHLY and FYNNEI. The CDR3 loop reads CASSVGQGVYEQYF. CDR3 sequence (DNA): TGTGCCAGCAGTGTGGGACAGGGGGTCTACGAGCAGTACTTC.